This T cell receptor beta chain was sequenced during a study of monozygotic twins with inflammatory bowel disease. The authors isolated total RNA from whole blood without sorting T cells. The study, taken as a whole, reports: Clonotypes shared with others were fewer in IBD patients than in healthy twins, especially with disease activity.

The authors ran two nested PCRs of around 15 and 9 cycles on TCRalpha and TCRbeta cDNA. TCRdb re-analyzed the 5' RACE reads; it lists each CDR3 protein once, without DNA. Here the sample table reports approximately 400,000 distinct CDR3 sequences. As regards this clonotype: What it recognizes is unknown.

The clonotype comes from a human donor with ulcerative colitis or Crohn's disease, or a healthy co-twin of an affected twin (not recorded which). What was sequenced was blood.

The CDR3 region is CASSPGTGRNEQFF. The chain uses TRBV7-6 and TRBJ2-1; with no DNA, the TCRdb D assignment of TRBD1 cannot be verified. The CDR3 sequence is 14 residues long. Germline CDR1 reads SGHVS; CDR2 reads FNYEAQ.